These 22 T cell receptor beta chains were sequenced from one sample in a study of blood T cell repertoires in COVID-19. Here immunoSEQ multiplex PCR was the method, and the copy in TCRdb shows in-frame clones only, minus some. The sample consists of around 240,000 clones, 85% to 90% of them appearing once. The sequenced sample was PBMCs or T cells enriched from blood (not recorded which). All receptors come from a man in his forties or fifties who had been exposed to COVID-19.

The rearrangement uses TRBV6-5 and TRBJ2-3; 7 bases map to TRBD2. Germline V gives CDR1 MNHEY, CDR2 SVGAGI. The CDR3 covers 15 residues. V lost 2 bases to trimming and J lost 3 bases; unmatched junction nucleotides: 5. CDR3 protein: CASSYRAGDTDTQYF. The CDR3 DNA reads as TGTGCCAGCAGTTACCGGGCGGGGGATACAGATACGCAGTATTTT.

V is TRBV6-5 and J is TRBJ1-2; no definite D call. V lost 3 bases to trimming and J lost 6 bases, with 11 bases between them. The germline V gene encodes CDR1 MNHEY and CDR2 SVGAGI. The CDR3 has 13 amino acids. In nucleotides, the CDR3 is TGTGCCAGCAGTTATGAACAGACCAATGGCTACACCTTC. Protein sequence: CASSYEQTNGYTF.

The J gene is TRBJ1-1, the V gene TRBV7-9; no clear D gene. V was shortened by 2 bases and J by 5 bases, with 9 bases between the two germline ends. This CDR3 is 13 amino acids long. Germline CDR1 and CDR2: SEHNR and FQNEAQ (reference sequence). The CDR3 region has the DNA TGTGCCAGCAGCTTAATGGCGGTTACTGAAGCTTTCTTT. Protein sequence: CASSLMAVTEAFF.

The chain combines TRBV10-3 with TRBJ1-2; no firm D call. CDR1 and CDR2 from the germline V gene are ENHRY and SYGVKD. V lost 9 bases, J lost 0 bases, and 14 bases lay in between. The CDR3 contains 14 residues. The CDR3 DNA reads as TGTGCCATGCGGAGGGAATCGGCTAACTATGGCTACACCTTC. Translation gives CAMRRESANYGYTF.

This clone was seen once. The chain uses TRBV15 and TRBJ1-5; D ambiguous. Looked up from germline, CDR1 is LNHNV and CDR2 is YYDKDF (reference sequence). This CDR3 comprises 14 residues. The V and J ends lost 0 bases and 4 bases respectively, with 7 bases between them. In DNA form, the CDR3 reads TGTGCCACCAGCAGAGAGTACGAGAATCAGCCCCAGCATTTT. Translating gives CATSREYENQPQHF.

This chain connects TRBV7-8 to TRBJ2-7; D is ambiguous. This CDR3 region has 15 residues. V was shortened by 1 base and J by 2 bases, with 12 bases between the two germline ends. CDR1 is SGHVS, CDR2 FQNEAQ, per germline. The CDR3 is CASSLEHRTTYEQYV. The CDR3 DNA sequence: TGTGCCAGCAGCTTAGAGCATCGCACCACCTACGAGCAGTACGTC.

The chain uses TRBV9 and TRBJ2-1; 10 bases are shared with TRBD1. Germline V lookup: CDR1 SGDLS, CDR2 YYNGEE. CDR3 length: 18 amino acids. The junction had 9 bases not matched to a gene; V was cut back by 0 bases and J by 3 bases. CDR3 in DNA: TGTGCCAGCAGCGTAGGCTCGTGGGGACAGGGGAGCTACAATGAGCAGTTCTTC. As protein: CASSVGSWGQGSYNEQFF.

This clone was observed once. The chain combines TRBV28 with TRBJ2-5, with TRBD2 as a possible D gene (7 bases). Trimming took 5 bases from V and 4 from J, leaving 17 bases between them. CDR1 and CDR2 (germline): MDHEN, SYDVKM. CDR3 length equals 15 residues. The CDR3, as DNA: TGTGCCAGCAGTACCAATCTAGGGGGGGCAGAGACCCAGTACTTC. Its protein product is CASSTNLGGAETQYF.

The genes are TRBV20-1 and TRBJ1-6; D is unclear. V lost 3 bases, J lost 9 bases, and 27 bases lay in between. The CDR3 runs to 18 residues. Germline values: CDR1 DFQATT, CDR2 SNEGSKA (reference sequence). The CDR3 protein is CSASDRFQASTIRSPLHF. In nucleotides, the CDR3 is TGCAGTGCTAGTGACCGATTCCAAGCGTCGACGATTCGTTCACCCCTCCACTTT.

The gene calls are TRBV5-4 and TRBJ1-1, with TRBD1 matching 8 bases. This CDR3 has 15 amino acids. Germline trimming cut 4 bases from V and 5 bases from J; bases unmatched to any gene: 10. Germline-derived CDR1 and CDR2 are SGHNT and YYREEE (reference sequence). CDR3 coding DNA: TGTGCCAGCAGCAGCGGTCGGACAGGGCGAACTGAAGCTTTCTTT. This translates into CASSSGRTGRTEAFF.

V and J are TRBV10-3 and TRBJ2-3; possible D gene TRBD2, 5 bases. The CDR3 spans 16 residues. Germline CDR1 reads ENHRY; CDR2 reads SYGVKD. The V gene lost 5 bases and the J gene lost 1 base, with 16 bases spanning the gap. CDR3 DNA sequence: TGTGCCATCAGTCCAGTCTCGGGAAGGGGCACAGATACGCAGTATTTT. This sequence encodes CAISPVSGRGTDTQYF.

This chain uses TRBV2 with TRBJ1-4; D is perhaps TRBD1 (5 bases). Trimming pared 6 bases from V and 5 bases from J, leaving 13 bases between. Germline values: CDR1 SNHLY, CDR2 FYNNEI. The CDR3 is made up of 14 amino acids. The CDR3 DNA is TGTGCCAGCAGGGAGGGGAGAGGGAATGAAAAACTGTTTTTT. This codes for CASREGRGNEKLFF.

V is TRBV18 and J is TRBJ1-2; 10 bases align to TRBD1. The V and J ends lost 3 bases and 6 bases, in that order; junction bases with no gene match: 10. The V gene's germline CDR1 is KGHSH and CDR2 LQKENI. The CDR3 is 16 residues long. DNA of the CDR3: TGTGCCAGCTCACCCGGGACAGGGGCGGGATTGCATGGCTACACCTTC. This codes for CASSPGTGAGLHGYTF.

The chain has TRBV2 and TRBJ1-2; no firm D call. The CDR3 totals 13 residues. V lost 6 bases to trimming and J lost 1 base, with 9 bases between them. The germline gives CDR1 SNHLY, CDR2 FYNNEI. The DNA of the CDR3 is TGTGCCAGCAGCGGGAAAAGTAACTATGGCTACACCTTC. Translating it yields CASSGKSNYGYTF.

The chain carries TRBV6-4 and TRBJ2-7; TRBD1 aligns across 8 bases. J lost 1 base, V lost 8 bases, and 4 bases had no gene match. Germline V gene lookup returns CDR1 MRHNA and CDR2 SNTAGT. The CDR3 spans 13 residues. The CDR3 loop is CASPDRASYEQYV. The CDR3 coding sequence is TGTGCCAGCCCGGACAGGGCATCCTACGAGCAGTACGTC.

The chain couples TRBV5-5 to TRBJ2-2, with 9 bases identical to TRBD2. The CDR3 totals 15 residues. The V segment lost 0 bases and the J segment 7 bases; nucleotides outside the gene matches: 4. In germline, CDR1 is SGHKS, CDR2 YYEKEE (reference sequence). DNA for the CDR3: TGTGCCAGCAGCTTGGTTGGGACTAGCCTCGGGGAGCTGTTTTTT. Translation: CASSLVGTSLGELFF.

The gene calls are TRBV18 and TRBJ2-3; D perhaps matches TRBD2 (5 bases). The CDR3 contains 15 residues. The germline gives CDR1 KGHSH, CDR2 LQKENI. V dropped 2 bases and J dropped 3 bases, with 12 bases sitting between them. The DNA of the CDR3 is TGTGCCAGCTCACCAACGAGGGAGCTAACAGATACGCAGTATTTT. Encoded protein: CASSPTRELTDTQYF. Filled out from reference TRBV18 and TRBJ2-3, the complete variable domain reads NAGVMQNPRHLVRRRGQEARLRCSPMKGHSHVYWYRQLPEEGLKFMVYLQKENIIDESGMPKERFSAEFPKEGPSILRIQQVVRGDSAAYFCASSPTRELTDTQYFGPGTRLTVL.

The CDR3 DNA reads TGTGCCAGCAGCCACCCTGACAGGGGGCACGAGACCCAGTACTTC. This sequence encodes CASSHPDRGHETQYF. The V and J genes are TRBV11-1 and TRBJ2-5; the match to TRBD1 covers 10 bases. After removal of 5 bases from V and 5 bases from J, the junction contained 8 bases not matched to a gene. The CDR3 covers 15 residues. Germline assignment: CDR1 SGHAT and CDR2 FQDESV (reference sequence).

This rearrangement joins TRBV28 to TRBJ1-2; TRBD1 might be the D (5 bases). The V end lost 4 bases, the J end lost 6 bases, and 12 bases lay between the germline ends. Per germline, CDR1 MDHEN and CDR2 SYDVKM. This CDR3 contains 13 residues. CDR3 sequence: CASSSSGGNGYTF. The CDR3 DNA is TGTGCCAGCAGTTCCTCGGGGGGAAATGGCTACACCTTC.

This chain connects TRBV24-1 to TRBJ2-2, with D perhaps matching TRBD1 (6 bases). CDR1 is KGHDR and CDR2 is SFDVKD in the germline V gene. Between the trimmed V and J ends, which lost 7 bases and 2 bases, there was a span of 10 bases. CDR3 length: 14 residues. CDR3 residues: CATSDRFNTGELFF. The CDR3 DNA reads TGTGCCACCAGCGACAGGTTCAACACCGGGGAGCTGTTTTTT.

The chain links TRBV19 to TRBJ1-1, with 10 bases identical to TRBD1. V shed 3 bases, J shed 3 bases, and the junction held 10 bases outside the gene matches. Germline lookup yields CDR1 LNHDA and CDR2 SQIVND (reference sequence). The CDR3 consists of 17 residues. The CDR3: CASSMRVRDRGYTEAFF. CDR3 nucleotide sequence: TGTGCCAGTAGTATGAGGGTGAGGGACAGGGGATACACTGAAGCTTTCTTT.

The count of this clone is one. The V and J genes are TRBV15 and TRBJ1-4, with TRBD1 identical over 8 bases. The CDR3 length is 14 residues. The germline V gene has CDR1 LNHNV and CDR2 YYDKDF (reference sequence). V lost 8 bases to trimming and J lost 8 bases; unmatched junction nucleotides: 10. As DNA, the CDR3 is TGTGCCACCGAGAGAGACAGGGGTAGGGAAAAACTGTTTTTT. This translates into CATERDRGREKLFF.